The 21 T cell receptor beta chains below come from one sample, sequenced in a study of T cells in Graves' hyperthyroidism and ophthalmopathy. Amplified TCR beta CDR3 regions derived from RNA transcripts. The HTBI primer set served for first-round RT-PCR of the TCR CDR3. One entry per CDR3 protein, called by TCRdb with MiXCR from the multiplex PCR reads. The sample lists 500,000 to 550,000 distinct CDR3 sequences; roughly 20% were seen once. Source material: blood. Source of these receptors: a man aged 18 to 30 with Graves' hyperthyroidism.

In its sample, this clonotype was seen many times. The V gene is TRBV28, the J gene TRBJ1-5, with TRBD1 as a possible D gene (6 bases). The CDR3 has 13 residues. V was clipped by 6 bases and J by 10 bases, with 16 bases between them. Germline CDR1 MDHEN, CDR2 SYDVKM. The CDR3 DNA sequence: TGTGCCAGCAGAGACAGGACTACCCTACCCCAGCATTTT. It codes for CASRDRTTLPQHF.

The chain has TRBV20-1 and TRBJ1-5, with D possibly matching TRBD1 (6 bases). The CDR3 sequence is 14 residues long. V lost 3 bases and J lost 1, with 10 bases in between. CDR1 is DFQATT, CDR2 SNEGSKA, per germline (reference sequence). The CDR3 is CSASGGLSNQPQHF. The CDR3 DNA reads TGCAGTGCTAGCGGGGGGCTAAGCAATCAGCCCCAGCATTTT.

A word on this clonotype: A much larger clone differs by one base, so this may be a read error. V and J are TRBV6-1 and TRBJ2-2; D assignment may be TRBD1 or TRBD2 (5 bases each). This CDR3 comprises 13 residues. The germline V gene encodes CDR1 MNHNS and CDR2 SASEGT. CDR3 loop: CASSARGTGEPFF. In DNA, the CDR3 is TGTGCCAGCAGTGCGAGGGGTACCGGGGAGCCGTTTTTT.

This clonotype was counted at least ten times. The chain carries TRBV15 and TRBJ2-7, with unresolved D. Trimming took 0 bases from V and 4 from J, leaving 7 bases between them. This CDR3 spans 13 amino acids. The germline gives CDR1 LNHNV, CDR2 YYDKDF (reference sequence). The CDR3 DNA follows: TGTGCCACCAGCAGAGATCCGGAATACGAGCAGTACTTC. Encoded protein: CATSRDPEYEQYF.

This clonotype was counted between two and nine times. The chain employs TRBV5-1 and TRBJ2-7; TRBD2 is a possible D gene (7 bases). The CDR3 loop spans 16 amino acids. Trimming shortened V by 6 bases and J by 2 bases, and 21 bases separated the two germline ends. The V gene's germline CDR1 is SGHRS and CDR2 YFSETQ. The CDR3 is CASTPFSGGRTYEQYF. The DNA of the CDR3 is TGCGCCAGCACTCCCTTCTCGGGGGGCAGGACCTACGAGCAGTACTTC.

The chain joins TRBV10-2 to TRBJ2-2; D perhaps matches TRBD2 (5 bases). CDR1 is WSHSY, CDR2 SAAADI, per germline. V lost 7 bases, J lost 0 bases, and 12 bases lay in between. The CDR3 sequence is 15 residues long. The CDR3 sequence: CASKKLVANTGELFF. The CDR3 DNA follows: TGCGCCAGCAAGAAACTAGTCGCGAACACCGGGGAGCTGTTTTTT.

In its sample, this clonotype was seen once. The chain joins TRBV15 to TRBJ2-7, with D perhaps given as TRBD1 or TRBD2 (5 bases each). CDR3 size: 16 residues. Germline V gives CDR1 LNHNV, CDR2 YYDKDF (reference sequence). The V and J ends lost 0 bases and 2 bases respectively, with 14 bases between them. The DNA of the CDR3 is TGTGCCACCAGCAGAGATGTCAGGGACCCCCCCTACGAGCAGTACTTC. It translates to CATSRDVRDPPYEQYF.

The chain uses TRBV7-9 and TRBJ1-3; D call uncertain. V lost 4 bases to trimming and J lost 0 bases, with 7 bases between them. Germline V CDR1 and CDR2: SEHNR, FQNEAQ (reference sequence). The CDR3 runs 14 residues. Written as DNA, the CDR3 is TGTGCCAGCAGCTGGAGGATCTCTGGAAACACCATATATTTT. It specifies CASSWRISGNTIYF.

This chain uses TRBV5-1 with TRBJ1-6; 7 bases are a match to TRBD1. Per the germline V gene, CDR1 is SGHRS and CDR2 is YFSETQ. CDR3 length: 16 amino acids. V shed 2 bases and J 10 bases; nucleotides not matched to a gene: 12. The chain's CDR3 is CASSFGQDVEGSPLHF. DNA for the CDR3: TGCGCCAGCAGCTTCGGACAGGACGTCGAAGGGTCACCCCTCCACTTT.

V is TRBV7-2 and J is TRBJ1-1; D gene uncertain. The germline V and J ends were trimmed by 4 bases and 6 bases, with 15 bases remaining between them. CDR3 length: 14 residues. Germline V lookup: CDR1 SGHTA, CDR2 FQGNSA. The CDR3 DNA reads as TGTGCCAGCAGCTCCCGTATGAAAGGGCCTGAAGCTTTCTTT. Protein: CASSSRMKGPEAFF.

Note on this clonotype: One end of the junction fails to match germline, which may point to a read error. The CDR3 nucleotides read TGTGCCACCAGTGATTTGCCCCCGCAGGGGAACATCGGGGAGCTGTTTTTT. Its translation: CATSDLPPQGNIGELFF. The genes are TRBV24-1 and TRBJ2-2; D may be TRBD1 (6 bases). The CDR3 length is 17 residues. Germline-derived CDR1 and CDR2 are KGHDR and SFDVKD.

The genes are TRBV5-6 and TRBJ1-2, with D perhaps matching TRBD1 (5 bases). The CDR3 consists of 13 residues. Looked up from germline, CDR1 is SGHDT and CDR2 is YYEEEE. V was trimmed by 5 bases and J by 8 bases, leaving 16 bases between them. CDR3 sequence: CASSPVEGIGYTF. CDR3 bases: TGTGCCAGCAGTCCTGTAGAGGGGATCGGCTACACCTTC.

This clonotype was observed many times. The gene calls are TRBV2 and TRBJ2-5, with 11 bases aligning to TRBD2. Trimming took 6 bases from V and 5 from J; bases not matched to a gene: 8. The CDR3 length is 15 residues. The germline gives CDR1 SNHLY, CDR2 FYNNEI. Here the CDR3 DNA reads TGTGCCAGCAGGAAAACTAGCGGGGGCCGGGAGACCCAGTACTTC. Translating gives CASRKTSGGRETQYF.

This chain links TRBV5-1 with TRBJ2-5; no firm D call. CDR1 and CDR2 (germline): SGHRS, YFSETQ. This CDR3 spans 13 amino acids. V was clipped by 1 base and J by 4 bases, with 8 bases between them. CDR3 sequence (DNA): TGCGCCAGCAGCTTGAGGCCATTAGAGACCCAGTACTTC. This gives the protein CASSLRPLETQYF.

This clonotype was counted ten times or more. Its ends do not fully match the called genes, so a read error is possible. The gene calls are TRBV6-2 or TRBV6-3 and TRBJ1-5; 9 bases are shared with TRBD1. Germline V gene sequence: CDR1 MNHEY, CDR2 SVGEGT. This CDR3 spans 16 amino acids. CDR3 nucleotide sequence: TGTGCCAGCAGTTACACCGGGACAGGGCGAAATCGGCCCCAGCATTTT. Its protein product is CASSYTGTGRNRPQHF.

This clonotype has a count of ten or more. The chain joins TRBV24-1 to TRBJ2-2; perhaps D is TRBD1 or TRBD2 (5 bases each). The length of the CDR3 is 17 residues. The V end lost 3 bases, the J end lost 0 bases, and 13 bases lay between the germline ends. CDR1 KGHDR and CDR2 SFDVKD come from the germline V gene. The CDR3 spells CATSDLPGRTNTGELFF. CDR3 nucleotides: TGTGCCACCAGTGATCTACCGGGACGGACGAACACCGGGGAGCTGTTTTTT.

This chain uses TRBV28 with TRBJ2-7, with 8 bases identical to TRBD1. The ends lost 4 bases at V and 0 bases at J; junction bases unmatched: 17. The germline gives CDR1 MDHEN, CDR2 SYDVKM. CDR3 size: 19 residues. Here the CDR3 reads CASSSTFLRGPQSSYEQYF. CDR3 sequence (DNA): TGTGCCAGCAGTTCTACTTTCCTCAGGGGGCCACAGTCCTCCTACGAGCAGTACTTC.

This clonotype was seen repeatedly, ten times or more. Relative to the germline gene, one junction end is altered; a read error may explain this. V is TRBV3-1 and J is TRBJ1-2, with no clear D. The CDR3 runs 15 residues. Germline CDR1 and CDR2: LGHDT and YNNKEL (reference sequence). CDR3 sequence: CTSSQGGRTNYGYTF. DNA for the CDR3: TGTACCAGCAGCCAAGGCGGCAGAACTAACTATGGCTACACCTTC.

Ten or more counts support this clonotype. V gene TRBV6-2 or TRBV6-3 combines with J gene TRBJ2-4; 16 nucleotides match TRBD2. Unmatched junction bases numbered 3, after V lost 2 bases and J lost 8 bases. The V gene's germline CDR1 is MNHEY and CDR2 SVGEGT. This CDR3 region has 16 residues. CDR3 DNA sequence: TGTGCCAGCAGTTACGGGACTAGCGGGGGGGCGGACATTCAGTACTTC. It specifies CASSYGTSGGADIQYF.

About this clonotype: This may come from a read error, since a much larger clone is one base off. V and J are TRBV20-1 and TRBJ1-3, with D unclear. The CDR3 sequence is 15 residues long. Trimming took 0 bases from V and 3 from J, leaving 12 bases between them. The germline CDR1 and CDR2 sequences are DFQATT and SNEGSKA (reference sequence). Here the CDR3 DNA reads TGCAGTGCTAGAGATTCCCGTGGACGTGGAAACACCATATATTTT. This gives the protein CSARDSRGRGNTIYF.

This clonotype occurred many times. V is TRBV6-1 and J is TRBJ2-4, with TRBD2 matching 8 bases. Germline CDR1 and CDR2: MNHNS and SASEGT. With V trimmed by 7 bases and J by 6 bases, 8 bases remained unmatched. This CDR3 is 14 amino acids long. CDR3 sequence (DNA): TGTGCCAGCACTGGCTCCCGGGAGGGAAACATTCAGTACTTC. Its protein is CASTGSREGNIQYF.